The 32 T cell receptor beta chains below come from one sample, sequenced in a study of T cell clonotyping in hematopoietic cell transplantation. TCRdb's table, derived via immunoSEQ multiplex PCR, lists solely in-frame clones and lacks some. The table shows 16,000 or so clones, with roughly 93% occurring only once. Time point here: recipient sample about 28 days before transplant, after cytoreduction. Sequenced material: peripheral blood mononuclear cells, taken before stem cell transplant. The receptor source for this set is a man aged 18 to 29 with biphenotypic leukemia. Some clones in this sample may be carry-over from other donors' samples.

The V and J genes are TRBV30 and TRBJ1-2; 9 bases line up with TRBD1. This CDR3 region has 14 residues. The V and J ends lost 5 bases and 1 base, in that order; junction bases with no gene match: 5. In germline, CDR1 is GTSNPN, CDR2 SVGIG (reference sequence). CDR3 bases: TGTGCCTGGTACCGGGACAGGGATAACTATGGCTACACCTTC. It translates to CAWYRDRDNYGYTF.

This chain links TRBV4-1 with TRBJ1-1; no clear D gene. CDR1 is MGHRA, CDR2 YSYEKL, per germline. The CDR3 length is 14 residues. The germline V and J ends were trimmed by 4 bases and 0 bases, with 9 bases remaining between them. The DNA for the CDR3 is TGCGCCAGCAGCCGTAGTAGTATGAACACTGAAGCTTTCTTT. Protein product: CASSRSSMNTEAFF.

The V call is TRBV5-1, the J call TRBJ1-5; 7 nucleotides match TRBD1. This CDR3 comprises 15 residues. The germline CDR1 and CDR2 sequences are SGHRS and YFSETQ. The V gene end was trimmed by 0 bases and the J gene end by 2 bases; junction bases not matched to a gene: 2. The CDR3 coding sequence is TGCGCCAGCAGCTTGGAAGGGACAGGCAATCAGCCCCAGCATTTT. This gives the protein CASSLEGTGNQPQHF.

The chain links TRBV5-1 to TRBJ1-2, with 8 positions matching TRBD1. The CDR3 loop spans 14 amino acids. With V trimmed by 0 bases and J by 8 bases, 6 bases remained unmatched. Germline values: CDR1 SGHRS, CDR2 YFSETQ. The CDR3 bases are TGCGCCAGCAGCTTGGAACAGGGGGTAGGAGGCTACACCTTC. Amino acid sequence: CASSLEQGVGGYTF.

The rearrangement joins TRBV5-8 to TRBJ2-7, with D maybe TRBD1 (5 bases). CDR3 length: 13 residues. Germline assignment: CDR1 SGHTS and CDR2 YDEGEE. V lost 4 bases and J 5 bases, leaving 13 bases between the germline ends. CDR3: CASSAAGNNEQYF. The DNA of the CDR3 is TGTGCCAGCAGCGCAGCAGGGAATAACGAGCAGTACTTC.

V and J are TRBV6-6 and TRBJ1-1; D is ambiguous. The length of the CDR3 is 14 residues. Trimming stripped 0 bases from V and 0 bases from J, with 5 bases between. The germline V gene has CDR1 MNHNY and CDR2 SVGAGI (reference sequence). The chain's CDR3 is CASSYSGLNTEAFF. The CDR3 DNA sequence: TGTGCCAGCAGTTACTCGGGATTGAACACTGAAGCTTTCTTT.

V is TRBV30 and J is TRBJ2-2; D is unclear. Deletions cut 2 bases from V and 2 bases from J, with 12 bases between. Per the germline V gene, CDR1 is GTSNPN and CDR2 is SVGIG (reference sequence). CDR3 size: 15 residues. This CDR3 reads CAWSPRRINTGELFF. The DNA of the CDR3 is TGTGCCTGGAGTCCTCGACGGATTAACACCGGGGAGCTGTTTTTT.

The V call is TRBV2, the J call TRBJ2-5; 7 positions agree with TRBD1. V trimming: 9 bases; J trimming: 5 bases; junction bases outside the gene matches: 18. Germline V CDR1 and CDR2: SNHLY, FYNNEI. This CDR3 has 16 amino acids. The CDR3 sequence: CASSFWTTGAGETQYF. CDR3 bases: TGTGCCAGTAGCTTTTGGACCACAGGGGCCGGGGAGACCCAGTACTTC. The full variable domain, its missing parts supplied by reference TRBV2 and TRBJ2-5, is EPEVTQTPSHQVTQMGQEVILRCVPISNHLYFYWYRQILGQKVEFLVSFYNNEISEKSEIFDDQFSVERPDGSNFTLKIRSTKLEDSAMYFCASSFWTTGAGETQYFGPGTRLLVL.

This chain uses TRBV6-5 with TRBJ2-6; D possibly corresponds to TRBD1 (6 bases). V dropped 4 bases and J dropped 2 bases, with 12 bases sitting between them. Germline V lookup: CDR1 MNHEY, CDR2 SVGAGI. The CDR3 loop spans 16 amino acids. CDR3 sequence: CASSLTGQTGANVLTF. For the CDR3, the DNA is TGTGCCAGCAGTTTAACCGGACAGACTGGGGCCAACGTCCTGACTTTC.

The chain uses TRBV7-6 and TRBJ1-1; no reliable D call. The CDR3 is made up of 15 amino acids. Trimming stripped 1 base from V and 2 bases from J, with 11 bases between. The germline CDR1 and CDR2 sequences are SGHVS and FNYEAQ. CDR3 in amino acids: CASSLGASPNTEAFF. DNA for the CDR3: TGTGCCAGCAGCTTAGGGGCTTCCCCCAACACTGAAGCTTTCTTT.

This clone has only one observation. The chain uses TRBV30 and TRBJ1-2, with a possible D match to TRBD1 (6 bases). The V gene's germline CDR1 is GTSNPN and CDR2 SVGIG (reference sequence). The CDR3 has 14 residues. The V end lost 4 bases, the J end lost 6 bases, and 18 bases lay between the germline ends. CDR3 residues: CAWTAEGRGDGYTF. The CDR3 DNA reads TGTGCCTGGACCGCGGAGGGCAGGGGAGATGGCTACACCTTC.

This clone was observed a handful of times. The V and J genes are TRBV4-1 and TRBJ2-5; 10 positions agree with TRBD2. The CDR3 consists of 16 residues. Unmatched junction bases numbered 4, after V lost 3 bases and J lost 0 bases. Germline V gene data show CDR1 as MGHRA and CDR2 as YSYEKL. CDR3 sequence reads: CASSQGTSVYQETQYF. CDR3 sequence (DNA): TGCGCCAGCAGCCAGGGGACTAGCGTGTACCAAGAGACCCAGTACTTC.

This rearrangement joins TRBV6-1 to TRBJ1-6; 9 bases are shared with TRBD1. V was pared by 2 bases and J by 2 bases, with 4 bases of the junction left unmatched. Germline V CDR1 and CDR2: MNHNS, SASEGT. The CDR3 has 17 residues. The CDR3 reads CASSEPGTGPYNSPLHF. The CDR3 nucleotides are TGTGCCAGCAGTGAACCCGGGACAGGGCCCTATAATTCACCCCTCCACTTT.

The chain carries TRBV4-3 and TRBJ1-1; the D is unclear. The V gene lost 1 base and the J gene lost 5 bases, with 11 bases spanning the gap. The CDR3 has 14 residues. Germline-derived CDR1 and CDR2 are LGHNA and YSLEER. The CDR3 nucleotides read TGCGCCAGCAGCCAAGCGAGTACGGGGACTGAAGCTTTCTTT. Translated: CASSQASTGTEAFF.

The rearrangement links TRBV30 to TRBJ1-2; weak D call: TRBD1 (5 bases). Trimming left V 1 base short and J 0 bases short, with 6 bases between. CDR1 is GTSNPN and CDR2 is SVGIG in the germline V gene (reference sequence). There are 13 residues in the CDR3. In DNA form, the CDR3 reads TGTGCCTGGAGTGAGGGGTCTAACTATGGCTACACCTTC. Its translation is CAWSEGSNYGYTF.

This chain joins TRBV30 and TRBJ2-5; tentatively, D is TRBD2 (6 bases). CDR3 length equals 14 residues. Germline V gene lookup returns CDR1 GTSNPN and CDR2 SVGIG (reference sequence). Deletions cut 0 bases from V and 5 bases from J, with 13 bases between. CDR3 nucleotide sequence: TGTGCCTGGAGTGTGGTTGCGGGGACGGAGACCCAGTACTTC. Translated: CAWSVVAGTETQYF.

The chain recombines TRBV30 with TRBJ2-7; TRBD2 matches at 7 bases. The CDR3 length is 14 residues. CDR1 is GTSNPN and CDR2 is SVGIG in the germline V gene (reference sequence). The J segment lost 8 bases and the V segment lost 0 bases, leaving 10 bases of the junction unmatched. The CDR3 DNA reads TGTGCCTGGAGTGTCTCTAGCGGTGGTCTGAAGCAGTACTTC. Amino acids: CAWSVSSGGLKQYF. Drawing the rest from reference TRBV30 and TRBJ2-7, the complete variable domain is SQTIHQWPATLVQPVGSPLSLECTVEGTSNPNLYWYRQAAGRGLQLLFYSVGIGQISSEVPQNLSASRPQDRQFILSSKKLLLSDSGFYLCAWSVSSGGLKQYFGPGTRLTVT.

The chain's CDR3 is CASSQGSYRGIYEQYF. The CDR3 nucleotides are TGTGCCAGCAGCCAAGGTAGTTACAGGGGAATATACGAGCAGTACTTC. V is TRBV14 and J is TRBJ2-7, with 7 positions matching TRBD1. V shed 1 base, J shed 4 bases, and the junction held 10 bases outside the gene matches. The CDR3 covers 16 residues. Germline values: CDR1 SGHDN, CDR2 FVKESK. The full variable domain, completed using reference TRBV14 and TRBJ2-7, is EAGVTQFPSHSVIEKGQTVTLRCDPISGHDNLYWYRRVMGKEIKFLLHFVKESKQDESGMPNNRFLAERTGGTYSTLKVQPAELEDSGVYFCASSQGSYRGIYEQYFGPGTRLTVT.

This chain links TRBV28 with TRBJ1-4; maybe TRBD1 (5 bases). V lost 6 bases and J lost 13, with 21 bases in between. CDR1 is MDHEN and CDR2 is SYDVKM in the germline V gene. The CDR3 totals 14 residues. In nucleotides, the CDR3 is TGTGCCAGCAGGTATCGGGACCTCGTTCCTTCACTGTTTTTT. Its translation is CASRYRDLVPSLFF.

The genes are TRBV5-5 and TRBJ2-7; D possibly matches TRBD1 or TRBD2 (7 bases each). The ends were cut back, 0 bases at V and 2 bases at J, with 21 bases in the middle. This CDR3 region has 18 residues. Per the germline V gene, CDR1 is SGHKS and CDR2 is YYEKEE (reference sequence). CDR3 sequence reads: CASSLESAWQGGAYEQYF. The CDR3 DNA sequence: TGTGCCAGCAGCTTGGAGTCGGCTTGGCAGGGGGGGGCCTACGAGCAGTACTTC. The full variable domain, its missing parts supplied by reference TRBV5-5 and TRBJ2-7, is DAGVTQSPTHLIKTRGQQVTLRCSPISGHKSVSWYQQVLGQGPQFIFQYYEKEERGRGNFPDRFSARQFPNYSSELNVNALLLGDSALYLCASSLESAWQGGAYEQYFGPGTRLTVT.

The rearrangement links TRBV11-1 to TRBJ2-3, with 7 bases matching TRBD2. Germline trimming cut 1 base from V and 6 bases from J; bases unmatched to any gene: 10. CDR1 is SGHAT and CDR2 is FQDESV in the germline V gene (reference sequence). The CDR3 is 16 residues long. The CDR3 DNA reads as TGTGCCAGCAGCTTAGGCTTCCGACTAGCACCGGATACGCAGTATTTT. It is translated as CASSLGFRLAPDTQYF. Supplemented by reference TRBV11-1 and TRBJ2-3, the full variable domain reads EAEVAQSPRYKITEKSQAVAFWCDPISGHATLYWYRQILGQGPELLVQFQDESVVDDSQLPKDRFSAERLKGVDSTLKIQPAELGDSAMYLCASSLGFRLAPDTQYFGPGTRLTVL.

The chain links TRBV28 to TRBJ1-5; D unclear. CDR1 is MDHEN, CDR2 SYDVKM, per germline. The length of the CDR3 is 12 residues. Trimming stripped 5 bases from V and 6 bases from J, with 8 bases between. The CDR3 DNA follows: TGTGCCAGCAGTCCCACCGGTCAGCCCCAGCATTTT. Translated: CASSPTGQPQHF.

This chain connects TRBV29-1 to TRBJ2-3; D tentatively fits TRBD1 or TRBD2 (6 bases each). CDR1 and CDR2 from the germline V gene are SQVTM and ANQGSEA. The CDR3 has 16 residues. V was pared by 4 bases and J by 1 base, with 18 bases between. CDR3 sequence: CSVGRKGGSGTDTQYF. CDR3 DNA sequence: TGCAGCGTTGGTCGAAAGGGGGGTAGCGGCACAGATACGCAGTATTTT.

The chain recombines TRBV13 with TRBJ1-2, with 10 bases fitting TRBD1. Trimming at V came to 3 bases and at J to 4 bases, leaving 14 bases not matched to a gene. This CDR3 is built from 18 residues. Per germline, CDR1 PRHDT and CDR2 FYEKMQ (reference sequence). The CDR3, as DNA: TGTGCCAGCAGCTTGAGCACAAGAACCGACAGGGGGCTCTATGGCTACACCTTC. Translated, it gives CASSLSTRTDRGLYGYTF.

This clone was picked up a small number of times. CDR3 amino acids: CAIAGQGNEQYF. CDR3 in DNA: TGTGCCATCGCCGGACAGGGCAACGAGCAGTACTTC. This rearrangement joins TRBV10-3 to TRBJ2-7; 8 bases fit TRBD1. The germline CDR1 and CDR2 sequences are ENHRY and SYGVKD. This CDR3 is built from 12 residues. Germline trimming cut 8 bases from V and 5 bases from J; bases unmatched to any gene: 5.

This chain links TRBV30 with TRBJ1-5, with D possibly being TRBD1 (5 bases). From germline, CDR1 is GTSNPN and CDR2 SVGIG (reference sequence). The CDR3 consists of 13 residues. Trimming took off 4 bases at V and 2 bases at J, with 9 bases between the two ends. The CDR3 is CAWTQGGNQPQHF. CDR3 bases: TGTGCCTGGACGCAGGGAGGCAATCAGCCCCAGCATTTT.

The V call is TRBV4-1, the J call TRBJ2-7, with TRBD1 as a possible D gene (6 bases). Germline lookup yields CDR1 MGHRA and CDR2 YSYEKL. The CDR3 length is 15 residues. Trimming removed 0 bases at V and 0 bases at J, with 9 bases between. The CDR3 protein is CASSQDGGLSYEQYF. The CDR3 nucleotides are TGCGCCAGCAGCCAAGATGGGGGCCTCTCCTACGAGCAGTACTTC.

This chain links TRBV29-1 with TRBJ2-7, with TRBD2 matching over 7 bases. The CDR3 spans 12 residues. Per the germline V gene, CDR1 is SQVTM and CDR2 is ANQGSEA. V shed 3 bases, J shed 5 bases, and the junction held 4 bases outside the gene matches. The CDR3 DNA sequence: TGCAGCGTTGACAGGGAGGGTAACGAGCAGTACTTC. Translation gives CSVDREGNEQYF.

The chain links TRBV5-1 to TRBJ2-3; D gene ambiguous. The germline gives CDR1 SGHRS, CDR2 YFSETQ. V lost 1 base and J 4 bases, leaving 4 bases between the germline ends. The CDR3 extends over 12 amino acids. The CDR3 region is CASSLYADTQYF. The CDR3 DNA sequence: TGCGCCAGCAGCTTGTACGCAGATACGCAGTATTTT.

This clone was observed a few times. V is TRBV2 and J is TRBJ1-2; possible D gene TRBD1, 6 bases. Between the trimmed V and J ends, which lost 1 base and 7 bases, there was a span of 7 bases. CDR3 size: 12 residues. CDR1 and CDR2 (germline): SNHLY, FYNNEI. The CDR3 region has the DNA TGTGCCAGCAGTGAAGGGGGGCCTGGCTACACCTTC. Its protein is CASSEGGPGYTF.

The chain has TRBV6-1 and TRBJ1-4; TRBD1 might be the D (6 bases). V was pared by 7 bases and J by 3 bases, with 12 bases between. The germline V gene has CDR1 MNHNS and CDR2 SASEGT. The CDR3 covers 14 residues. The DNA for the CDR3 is TGTGCCAGCAAAGTGGGACAAGCTAATGAAAAACTGTTTTTT. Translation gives CASKVGQANEKLFF.

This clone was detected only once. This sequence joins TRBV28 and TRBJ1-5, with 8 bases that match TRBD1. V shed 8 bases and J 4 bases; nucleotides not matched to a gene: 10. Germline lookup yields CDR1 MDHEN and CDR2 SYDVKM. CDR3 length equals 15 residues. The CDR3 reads CASLPLQGANQPQHF. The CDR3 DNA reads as TGTGCCAGCTTACCTCTTCAGGGGGCGAATCAGCCCCAGCATTTT. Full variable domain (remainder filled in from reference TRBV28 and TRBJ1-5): DVKVTQSSRYLVKRTGEKVFLECVQDMDHENMFWYRQDPGLGLRLIYFSYDVKMKEKGDIPEGYSVSREKKERFSLILESASTNQTSMYLCASLPLQGANQPQHFGDGTRLSIL.